This entry is about one TCR beta chain. The target antigen is unknown. Relative to the germline gene, one junction end is altered; a read error may explain this. The data are from a study of high-grade serous ovarian cancer treatment subgroups. Study as a whole: Each sample yielded on average approximately 7,700 unique TCR beta rearrangements from 12,000 to 15,000 reads.

Tumor samples were taken before definitive surgery or chemotherapy. TCRdb keeps only in-frame clones here, not all; method: immunoSEQ multiplex PCR. The repertoire holds 1,900 or so clones, with about 81% as singletons. Findings of the study overall: CDR1 and CDR2 were left unanalyzed; analyses focused on CDR3. Higher neoantigen levels went with greater TCR clonal relatedness.

Sequencing was performed on tumor tissue. The sequence derives from a human donor with high-grade serous ovarian cancer.

The CDR3 nucleotides are TGTGCTAGCAGCTCAAATTCTGGAAACACCATATATTTT. Translating it yields CASSSNSGNTIYF. V is TRBV7-7 and J is TRBJ1-3; D uncertain. The CDR3 length is 13 residues. Germline V gene data show CDR1 as SSHAT and CDR2 as FNYEAQ (reference sequence).